This section outlines one T cell receptor beta chain sequence together with its context. This clone's antigen is unknown. No quality values exist for individual bases; no much larger clone is one base distant. This entry is derived from a study of shared clonotypes between healthy human individuals (dated by TCRdb to 2020 to 2022). Study-level background: The cohort included three men and two women between 18 and 49 years of age. For each donor, CD4 naive and CD4 memory were each run on three plates, CD8 naive on two plates, and CD8 memory on one plate. To estimate repertoire size and how much clonotype sharing occurs between individuals, the study deeply sequenced the blood TCR repertoires of about five healthy adults. To increase sequencing depth and limit assay-specific biases, TCR repertoire library preparation and sequencing were carried out by different laboratories using diverse techniques. Per donor, leukapheresis produced somewhere between about 0.94 and 9.5 billion PBMCs. Points the paper makes about the study in general: Clonotypes shared by all four sorted-subset donors showed higher generation probabilities than non-shared clonotypes. Naive subsets generally had larger estimated clonotype richness than memory subsets. Because the study included only a small number of donors, the genetic and exposure-history diversity represented was limited. Sampling was limited to blood, and TCR repertoires in tissue likely differ from TCR repertoires in blood. Pairwise subsampling led to the expectation that sequencing depth would affect the degree of clonotype sharing among donors. Incomplete sequencing was indicated by rarefaction of sorted-subset datasets, despite the large sequencing depth. When several donors were compared, the shared fraction of clonotypes was about 5.5% for naive CD4, 3% to 4% for naive CD8, more than 2% for memory CD4, and less than 0.5% for memory CD8.

From the germline V gene, CDR1 is SGHAT and CDR2 is FQNNGV. Deletion took 4 bases off V and 4 bases off J, with a span of 11 bases between the germline ends. The CDR3 holds 14 amino acids from the cysteine to the phenylalanine. CDR3 DNA is the only sequence kept; it has 42 bases, read in frame from the first base. Using the deep immunoSEQ assay, multiplex PCR amplified TCR CDR3 regions from genomic DNA. Genomic DNA extracted from each cell subset was distributed evenly over all wells of several immunoSEQ 96-well plates, and each plate served as one replicate. For sorted subsets, 150 to 250 ng genomic DNA, equal to 25,000 to 35,000 T cell genomes, was loaded into each replicate PCR. Purified libraries were quantified with a Qubit 3.0 fluorometer, sized on a Bioanalyzer 2100, and re-quantified with the KAPA Library Quantification kit. Every immunoSEQ 96-well plate was sequenced on a dedicated single-read 150-cycle Illumina NextSeq 550 flow cell. As for the original processing: Because the immunoSEQ output held only junctional sequences and lacked quality scores, the filtering could not match the filtering applied to full-length reads. To assign V/J genes and CDR3, sequences were annotated using PyIR, a Python wrapper for IgBLAST v1.9, with IMGT germline references. Reads were filtered out if the reads had weak V/J assignments (E-value above 1e-6), no CDR3, stop codons, out-of-frame junctions, or ambiguous translated residues. V3J clonotypes were defined as sequences sharing an identical inferred V gene, J gene, and CDR3 amino acid sequence. The percentage overlap between two repertoires was calculated by dividing the number of shared unique clonotypes by the size of the smaller repertoire. Repertoire richness was assessed with RTK rarefaction, the Chao1 estimator, and Recon v2.1 estimates of unobserved clonotypes. For all TCRbeta clonotypes obtained by the gDNA method from a few donors, generation probabilities were computed with OLGA. Imported from immuneACCESS, the table was reduced by TCRdb to in-frame sequences with V and J called. These copies leave out some clones; in studies compared against another copy, an unresolved V gene accounts for under half, and the cause of the remainder is not known. The V and J calls and clone size were taken over from that table, and D and trimming were inferred from the DNA. Counted in this sample were millions of clones; roughly 91% of them appeared once. The ten largest clones add up to more than 1.5% of the sample.

CD8 naive samples were CD45RO-negative cells positively selected for CCR7, giving a CD45RA+CCR7+ population that excluded TemRA cells. The donors were healthy, HIV-negative adults who had no recently reported acute infections or vaccinations. Every donor was a Caucasian adult living in Nashville, Tennessee, USA. Blood was obtained by leukapheresis, after which PBMCs were separated by Ficoll-Histopaque density gradient centrifugation and cryopreserved in liquid nitrogen vapor phase. Purity and quantity of every magnetically sorted T cell population were checked by analytical flow cytometry. From each sorted fraction, genomic DNA was isolated and quantified by UV absorbance on a Nanodrop 2000c.

The clonotype was recovered from a young man in good health. Some clones in this sample may be carry-over from other donors' samples. Here the chain combines TRBV11-2 and TRBJ2-1, with TRBD2 perhaps the D gene, on 6 matching bases. The sample comprised naive CD8+ T cells from PBMCs. What this sample's cell subset or site label stands for: CD45RA+CCR7+. The CDR3: CASSSSARYNEQFF. The nucleotide sequence reads as follows: TGTGCCAGCAGCTCTAGCGCCCGGTACAATGAGCAGTTCTTC.